This TCR beta chain was profiled in a study of PD-L1 blockade in urothelial cancer. Synthetic TCR analog templates were added to each PCR reaction. Assay used: immunoSEQ multiplex PCR; TCRdb lists only in-frame clones, some missing. The sample includes roughly 46,000 clones, 70% to 85% of them seen just once. This CDR3 spans 14 amino acids. Germline CDR1 and CDR2: SGDLS and YYNGEE. The V end was cut by 0 bases, the J end by 0 bases, with 7 bases between. Time point given: peripheral blood 6 weeks after treatment start. This sequence was found in a man aged 50-59 years with urothelial cancer. The chain recombines TRBV9 with TRBJ2-7, with D unclear. Sequencing used PBMCs, obtained around atezolizumab (anti-PD-L1) treatment. The chain's CDR3 is CASSVATSSYEQYF. As DNA, the CDR3 is TGTGCCAGCAGCGTAGCTACCTCCTCCTACGAGCAGTACTTC.